This paragraph covers one TCR beta chain sequence. Its target is unknown. V trimming: 3 bases; J trimming: 7 bases; junction bases outside the gene matches: 4. From germline, CDR1 is MDHEN and CDR2 SYDVKM. The CDR3 has 14 residues. The data stem from a study of cytomegalovirus exposure and HLA in healthy donors. The study, taken as a whole, reports: Published work reported that the classifier diagnosed cytomegalovirus status with high specificity and sensitivity.

PCR was performed using 60 Vbeta and 13 Jbeta primers. Profiled with immunoSEQ multiplex PCR; TCRdb holds only in-frame clones, not every one. The sample shows approximately 180,000 clones, around 84% of them seen only once. The gene calls are TRBV28 and TRBJ1-4; 8 bases align to TRBD1. Source material: PBMCs. This sequence originates from a young woman in good health and CMV-seronegative. The DNA of the CDR3 is TGTGCCAGCAGTTTCAGGGGGCGCGGTGAAAAACTGTTTTTT. Amino acid sequence: CASSFRGRGEKLFF.